The 10 T cell receptor beta chains below were found in one sample sequenced in a study of shared clonotypes between healthy human individuals. The method was immunoSEQ multiplex PCR; TCRdb's version includes in-frame clones alone and lacks a portion of them. The sample gives 740,000 or so clones, approximately 73% of which show up once; roughly 1.9% is in the top ten. Sequences were obtained from memory CD4+ T cells sorted from blood. Subset defined: CD45RA-negative fraction. The source of these receptors is a woman aged 25-40 years in good health.

The chain couples TRBV6-6 to TRBJ1-3; perhaps TRBD1 as D (5 bases). The V end lost 4 bases, the J end lost 1 base, and 11 bases lay between the germline ends. This CDR3 spans 15 amino acids. Germline values: CDR1 MNHNY, CDR2 SVGAGI (reference sequence). The CDR3 loop is CASSSVGVSGNTIYF. The CDR3 bases are TGTGCCAGCAGTTCGGTAGGGGTTTCTGGAAACACCATATATTTT.

This chain uses TRBV5-4 with TRBJ2-2; 9 bases are shared with TRBD1. The V and J ends lost 4 bases and 3 bases, in that order; junction bases with no gene match: 4. This CDR3 spans 15 amino acids. The germline V gene encodes CDR1 SGHNT and CDR2 YYREEE (reference sequence). The CDR3 region is CASSTGQGDTGELFF. The DNA of the CDR3 is TGTGCCAGCAGCACGGGACAGGGCGACACCGGGGAGCTGTTTTTT. Using reference TRBV5-4 and TRBJ2-2 for the parts outside the CDR3, the full variable domain is ETGVTQSPTHLIKTRGQQVTLRCSSQSGHNTVSWYQQALGQGPQFIFQYYREEENGRGNFPPRFSGLQFPNYSSELNVNALELDDSALYLCASSTGQGDTGELFFGEGSRLTVL.

The V and J genes are TRBV14 and TRBJ2-7, with D perhaps TRBD2 (6 bases). Looked up from germline, CDR1 is SGHDN and CDR2 is FVKESK. This CDR3 has 14 residues. The V end lost 6 bases, the J end lost 7 bases, and 19 bases lay between the germline ends. The CDR3 region is CASSPGLARREQYF. The DNA of the CDR3 is TGTGCCAGCAGTCCGGGACTTGCCCGCCGGGAGCAGTACTTC.

The table lists this clone with a few counts. The V gene is TRBV7-3, the J gene TRBJ1-3; no reliable D call. The germline V gene has CDR1 SGHTA and CDR2 FQGTGA. CDR3 size: 16 residues. The V and J ends lost 2 bases and 3 bases respectively, with 14 bases between them. CDR3 sequence reads: CASSLAGPPSGNTIYF. The DNA for the CDR3 is TGTGCCAGCAGCTTAGCAGGCCCACCAAGTGGAAACACCATATATTTT.

The rearrangement uses TRBV7-9 and TRBJ2-7, with D maybe TRBD1 (6 bases). V dropped 5 bases and J dropped 2 bases, with 13 bases sitting between them. CDR3 length: 14 amino acids. The germline CDR1 and CDR2 sequences are SEHNR and FQNEAQ (reference sequence). The CDR3 nucleotides are TGTGCCAGCAGCAAAGAGGACAGCACCTACGAGCAGTACTTC. Its translation: CASSKEDSTYEQYF.

V usage is TRBV5-4 and J usage is TRBJ2-1; maybe TRBD2 (5 bases). The CDR3 extends over 14 amino acids. The V end was cut by 1 base, the J end by 8 bases, with 13 bases between. The germline gives CDR1 SGHNT, CDR2 YYREEE (reference sequence). CDR3 coding DNA: TGTGCCAGCAGCTTGTATGCCCCCGGGGATGAGCAGTTCTTC. Protein: CASSLYAPGDEQFF.

The chain is built from TRBV29-1 and TRBJ2-5; D is tentatively TRBD1 or TRBD2 (5 bases each). The CDR3 loop spans 14 amino acids. The V gene lost 1 base and the J gene lost 4 bases, with 13 bases spanning the gap. The germline V gene encodes CDR1 SQVTM and CDR2 ANQGSEA. The CDR3 here is CSVEGVGGGETQYF. CDR3 nucleotide sequence: TGCAGCGTTGAAGGGGTTGGTGGGGGAGAGACCCAGTACTTC.

The chain has TRBV27 and TRBJ2-7; 13 positions match TRBD2. The V segment lost 5 bases and the J segment 4 bases; nucleotides outside the gene matches: 8. The CDR3 covers 16 residues. The V gene's germline CDR1 is MNHEY and CDR2 SMNVEV (reference sequence). The DNA for the CDR3 is TGTGCCAGCAGTGGGAGGACTAGCGGGAGAGATTACGAGCAGTACTTC. This codes for CASSGRTSGRDYEQYF.

The genes are TRBV4-1 and TRBJ2-7; 11 nucleotides match TRBD2. The CDR3 loop spans 16 amino acids. Germline-derived CDR1 and CDR2 are MGHRA and YSYEKL. The trim removed 0 bases at V and 3 bases at J, leaving 4 bases unmatched. The CDR3 coding sequence is TGCGCCAGCAGCCAAGAAAAACTAGCGGGAGTCTACGAGCAGTACTTC. Translated, it gives CASSQEKLAGVYEQYF.

The chain employs TRBV5-1 and TRBJ2-3, with TRBD2 as a possible D gene (6 bases). The CDR3 loop spans 16 amino acids. V was cut by 5 bases and J by 5 bases, with 21 bases left in between. Per the germline V gene, CDR1 is SGHRS and CDR2 is YFSETQ. For the CDR3, the DNA is TGCGCCAGCAGGGACCTAGGGGCGGGATCGGTAGATACGCAGTATTTT. Its translation is CASRDLGAGSVDTQYF.